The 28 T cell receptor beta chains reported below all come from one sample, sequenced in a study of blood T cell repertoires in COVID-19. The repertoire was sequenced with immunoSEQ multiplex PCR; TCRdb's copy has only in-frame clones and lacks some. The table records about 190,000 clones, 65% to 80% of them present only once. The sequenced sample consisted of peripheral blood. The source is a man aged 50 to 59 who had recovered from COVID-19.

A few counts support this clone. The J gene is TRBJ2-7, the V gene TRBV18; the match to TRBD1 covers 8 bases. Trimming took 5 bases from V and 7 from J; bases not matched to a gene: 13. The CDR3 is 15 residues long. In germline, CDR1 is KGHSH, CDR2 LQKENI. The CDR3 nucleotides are TGTGCCAGCTCAGCTCCCGGGACAGGCTTTCGGGAGCAGTACTTC. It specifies CASSAPGTGFREQYF.

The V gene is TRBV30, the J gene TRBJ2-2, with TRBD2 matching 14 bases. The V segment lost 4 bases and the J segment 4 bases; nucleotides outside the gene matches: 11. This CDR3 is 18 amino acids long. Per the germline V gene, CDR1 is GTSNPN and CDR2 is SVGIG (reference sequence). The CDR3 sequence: CAWTVPGLAGVGTGELFF. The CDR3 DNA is TGTGCCTGGACGGTACCGGGACTAGCGGGAGTAGGCACCGGGGAGCTGTTTTTT.

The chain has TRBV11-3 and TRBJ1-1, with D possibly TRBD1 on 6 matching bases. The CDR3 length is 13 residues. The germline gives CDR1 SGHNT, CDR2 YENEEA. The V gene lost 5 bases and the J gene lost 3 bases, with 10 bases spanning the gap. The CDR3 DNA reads TGTGCCAGCAGCGAAAACAGGGACACTGAAGCTTTCTTT. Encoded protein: CASSENRDTEAFF.

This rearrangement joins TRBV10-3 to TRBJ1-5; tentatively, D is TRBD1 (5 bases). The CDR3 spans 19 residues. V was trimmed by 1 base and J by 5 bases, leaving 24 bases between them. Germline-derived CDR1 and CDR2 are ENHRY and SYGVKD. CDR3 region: CAISEFGPSAGRIDQPQHF. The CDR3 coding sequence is TGTGCCATCAGTGAGTTCGGACCTTCCGCAGGGCGTATCGATCAGCCCCAGCATTTT.

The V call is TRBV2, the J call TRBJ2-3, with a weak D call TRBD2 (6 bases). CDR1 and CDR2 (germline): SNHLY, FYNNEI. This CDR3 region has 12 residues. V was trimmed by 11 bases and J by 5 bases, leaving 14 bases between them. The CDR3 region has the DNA TGTGCCGGGGGGAGTAGTGAAGATACGCAGTATTTT. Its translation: CAGGSSEDTQYF.

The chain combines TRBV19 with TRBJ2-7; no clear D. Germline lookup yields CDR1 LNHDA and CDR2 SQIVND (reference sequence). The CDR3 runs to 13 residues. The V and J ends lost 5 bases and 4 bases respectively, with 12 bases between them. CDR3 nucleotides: TGTGCCAGTAGTCTACGTCCGTTTTACGAGCAGTACTTC. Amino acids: CASSLRPFYEQYF.

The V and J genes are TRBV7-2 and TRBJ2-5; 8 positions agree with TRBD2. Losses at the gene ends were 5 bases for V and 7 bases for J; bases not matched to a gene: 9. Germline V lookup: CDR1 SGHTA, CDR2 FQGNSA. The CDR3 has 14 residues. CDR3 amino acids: CASSPGLAMGTQYF. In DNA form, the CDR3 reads TGTGCCAGCAGCCCAGGACTAGCTATGGGGACCCAGTACTTC. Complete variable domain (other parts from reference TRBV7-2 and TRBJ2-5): GAGVSQSPSNKVTEKGKDVELRCDPISGHTALYWYRQSLGQGLEFLIYFQGNSAPDKSGLPSDRFSAERTGGSVSTLTIQRTQQEDSAVYLCASSPGLAMGTQYFGPGTRLLVL.

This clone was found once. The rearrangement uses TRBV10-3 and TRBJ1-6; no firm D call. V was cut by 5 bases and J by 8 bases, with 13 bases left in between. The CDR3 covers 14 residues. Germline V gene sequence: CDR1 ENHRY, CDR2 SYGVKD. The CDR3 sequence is CAISSTQEDSPLHF. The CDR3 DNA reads TGTGCCATCAGTTCCACTCAGGAAGATTCACCCCTCCACTTT.

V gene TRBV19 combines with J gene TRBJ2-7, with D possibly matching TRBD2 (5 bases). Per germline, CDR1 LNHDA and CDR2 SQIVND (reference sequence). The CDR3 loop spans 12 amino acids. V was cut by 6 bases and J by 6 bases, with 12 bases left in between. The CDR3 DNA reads TGTGCCAGTAGCGGGGTCAAGGGCGAGCAGTACTTC. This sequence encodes CASSGVKGEQYF.

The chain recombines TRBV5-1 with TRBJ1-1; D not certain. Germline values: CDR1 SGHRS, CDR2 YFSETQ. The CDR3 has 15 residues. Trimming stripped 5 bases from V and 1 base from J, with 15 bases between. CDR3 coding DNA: TGCGCCAGCAGTCTTCGCTCGATAGAGAACACTGAAGCTTTCTTT. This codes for CASSLRSIENTEAFF.

The CDR3 reads CASSVVGEPASGGSGELFF. Here the CDR3 DNA reads TGTGCCAGCAGCGTAGTCGGTGAACCAGCTAGCGGAGGATCCGGGGAGCTGTTTTTT. V usage is TRBV9 and J usage is TRBJ2-2, with 7 bases aligning to TRBD2. J lost 6 bases, V lost 0 bases, and 17 bases had no gene match. The CDR3 has 19 amino acids. Germline CDR1 is SGDLS and CDR2 is YYNGEE.

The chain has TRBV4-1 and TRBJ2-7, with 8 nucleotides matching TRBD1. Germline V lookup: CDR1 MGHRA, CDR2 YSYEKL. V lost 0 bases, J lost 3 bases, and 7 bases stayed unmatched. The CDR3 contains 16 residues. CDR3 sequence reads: CASSQDFPGTGYEQYF. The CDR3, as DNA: TGCGCCAGCAGCCAAGACTTCCCCGGGACAGGCTACGAGCAGTACTTC.

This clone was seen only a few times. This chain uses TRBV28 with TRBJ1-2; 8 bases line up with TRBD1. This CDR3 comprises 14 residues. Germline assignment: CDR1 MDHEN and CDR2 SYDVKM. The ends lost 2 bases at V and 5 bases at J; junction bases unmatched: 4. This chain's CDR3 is CASSLVGTGYGYTF. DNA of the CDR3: TGTGCCAGCAGTTTAGTAGGGACAGGATATGGCTACACCTTC.

The CDR3 spells CASSKGGTGGIRSSYEQYF. DNA for the CDR3: TGTGCCAGCAGCAAAGGGGGGACAGGGGGCATTAGGAGCTCCTACGAGCAGTACTTC. This chain links TRBV21-1 with TRBJ2-7; the table's TRBD1 call for D was not verified on the DNA. TRBV21-1 is deemed a pseudogene. CDR3 length equals 19 residues.

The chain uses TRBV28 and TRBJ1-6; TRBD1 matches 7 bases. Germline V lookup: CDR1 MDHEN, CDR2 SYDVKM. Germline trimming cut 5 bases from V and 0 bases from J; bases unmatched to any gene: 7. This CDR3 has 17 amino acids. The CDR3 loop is CASSPGQSASYNSPLHF. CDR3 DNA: TGTGCCAGCAGTCCGGGACAGTCGGCCTCCTATAATTCACCCCTCCACTTT.

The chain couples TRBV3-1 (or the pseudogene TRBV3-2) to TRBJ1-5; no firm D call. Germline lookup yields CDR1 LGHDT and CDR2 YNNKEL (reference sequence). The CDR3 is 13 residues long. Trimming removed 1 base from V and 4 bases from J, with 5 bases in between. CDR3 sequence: CASSQVSNQPQHF. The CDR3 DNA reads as TGTGCCAGCAGCCAAGTATCGAATCAGCCCCAGCATTTT.

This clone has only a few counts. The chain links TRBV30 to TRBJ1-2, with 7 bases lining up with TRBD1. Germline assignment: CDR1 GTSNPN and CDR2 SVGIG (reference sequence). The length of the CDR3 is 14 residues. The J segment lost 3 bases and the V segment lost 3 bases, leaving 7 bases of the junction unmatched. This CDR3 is CAWSESGQDYGYTF. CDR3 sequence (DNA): TGTGCCTGGAGCGAATCCGGACAGGACTATGGCTACACCTTC.

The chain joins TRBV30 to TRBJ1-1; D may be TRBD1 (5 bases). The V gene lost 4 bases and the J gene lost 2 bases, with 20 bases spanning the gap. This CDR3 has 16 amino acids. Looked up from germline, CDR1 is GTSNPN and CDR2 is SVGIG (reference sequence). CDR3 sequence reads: CAWIGRTLHLNTEAFF. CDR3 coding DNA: TGTGCCTGGATAGGAAGGACATTACATCTAAACACTGAAGCTTTCTTT.

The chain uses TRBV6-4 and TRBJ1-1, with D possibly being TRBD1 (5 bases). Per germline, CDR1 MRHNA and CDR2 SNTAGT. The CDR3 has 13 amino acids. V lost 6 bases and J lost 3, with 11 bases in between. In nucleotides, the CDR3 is TGTGCCAGCAGGGCTTTCAGGGACACTGAAGCTTTCTTT. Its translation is CASRAFRDTEAFF.

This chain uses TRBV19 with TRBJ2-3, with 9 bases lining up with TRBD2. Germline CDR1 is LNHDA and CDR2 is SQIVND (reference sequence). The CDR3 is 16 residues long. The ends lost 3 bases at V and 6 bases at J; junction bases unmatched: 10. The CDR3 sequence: CASSILKTSGTDTQYF. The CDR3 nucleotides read TGTGCCAGTAGTATCCTAAAGACTAGCGGAACTGATACGCAGTATTTT. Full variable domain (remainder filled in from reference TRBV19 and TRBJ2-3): DGGITQSPKYLFRKEGQNVTLSCEQNLNHDAMYWYRQDPGQGLRLIYYSQIVNDFQKGDIAEGYSVSREKKESFPLTVTSAQKNPTAFYLCASSILKTSGTDTQYFGPGTRLTVL.

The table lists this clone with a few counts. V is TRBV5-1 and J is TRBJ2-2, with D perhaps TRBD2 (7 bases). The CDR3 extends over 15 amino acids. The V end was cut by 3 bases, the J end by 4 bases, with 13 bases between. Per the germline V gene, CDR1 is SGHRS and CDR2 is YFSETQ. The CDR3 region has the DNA TGCGCCAGCAGCTCATTGAGGGGGGGCACCGGGGAGCTGTTTTTT. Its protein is CASSSLRGGTGELFF.

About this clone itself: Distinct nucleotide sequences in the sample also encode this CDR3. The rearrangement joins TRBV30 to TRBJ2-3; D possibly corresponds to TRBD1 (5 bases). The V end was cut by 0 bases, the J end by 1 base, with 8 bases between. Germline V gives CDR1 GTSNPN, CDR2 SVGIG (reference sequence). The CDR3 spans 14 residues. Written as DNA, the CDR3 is TGTGCCTGGAGTGTACAAGGGGGCACAGATACGCAGTATTTT. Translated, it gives CAWSVQGGTDTQYF.

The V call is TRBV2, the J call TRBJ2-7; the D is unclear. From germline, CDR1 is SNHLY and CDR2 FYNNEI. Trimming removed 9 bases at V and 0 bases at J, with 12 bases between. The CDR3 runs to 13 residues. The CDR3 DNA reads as TGTGCCAGTCGGCAGGAATTCTCCTACGAGCAGTACTTC. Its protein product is CASRQEFSYEQYF. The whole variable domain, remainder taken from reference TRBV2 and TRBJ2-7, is EPEVTQTPSHQVTQMGQEVILRCVPISNHLYFYWYRQILGQKVEFLVSFYNNEISEKSEIFDDQFSVERPDGSNFTLKIRSTKLEDSAMYFCASRQEFSYEQYFGPGTRLTVT.

CDR3 nucleotide sequence: TGTGCCAGTAGTATCCAAGGGGGCGGGGAAACTGAAGCTTTCTTT. Translation gives CASSIQGGGETEAFF. The chain uses TRBV19 and TRBJ1-1, with 7 bases fitting TRBD1. The CDR3 sequence is 15 residues long. Trimming took 3 bases from V and 5 from J; bases not matched to a gene: 9. Looked up from germline, CDR1 is LNHDA and CDR2 is SQIVND (reference sequence). The variable domain in full, with the rest retrieved from reference TRBV19 and TRBJ1-1, is DGGITQSPKYLFRKEGQNVTLSCEQNLNHDAMYWYRQDPGQGLRLIYYSQIVNDFQKGDIAEGYSVSREKKESFPLTVTSAQKNPTAFYLCASSIQGGGETEAFFGQGTRLTVV.

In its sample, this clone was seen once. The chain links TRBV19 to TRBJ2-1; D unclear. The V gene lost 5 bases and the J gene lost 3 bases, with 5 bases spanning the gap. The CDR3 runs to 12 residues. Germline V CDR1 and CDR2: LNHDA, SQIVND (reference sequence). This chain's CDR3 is CASSPYYNEQFF. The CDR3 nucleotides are TGTGCCAGTAGTCCCTACTACAATGAGCAGTTCTTC.

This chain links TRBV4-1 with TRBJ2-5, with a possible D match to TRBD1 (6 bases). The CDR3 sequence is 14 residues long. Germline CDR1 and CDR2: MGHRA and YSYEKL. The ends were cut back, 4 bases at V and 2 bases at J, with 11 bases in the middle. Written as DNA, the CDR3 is TGCGCCAGCAGCCCCACAGGGAATCAAGAGACCCAGTACTTC. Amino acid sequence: CASSPTGNQETQYF.

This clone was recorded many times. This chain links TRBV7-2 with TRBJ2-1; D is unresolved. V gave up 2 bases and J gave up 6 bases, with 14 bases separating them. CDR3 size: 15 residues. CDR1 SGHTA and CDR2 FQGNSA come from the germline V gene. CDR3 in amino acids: CASSLKAMTVNEQFF. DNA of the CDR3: TGTGCCAGCAGCTTAAAAGCGATGACGGTCAATGAGCAGTTCTTC.

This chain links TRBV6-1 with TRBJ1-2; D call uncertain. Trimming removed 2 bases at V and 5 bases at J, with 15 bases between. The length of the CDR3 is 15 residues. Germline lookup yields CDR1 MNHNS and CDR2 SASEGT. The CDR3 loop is CASSELTVEGYGYTF. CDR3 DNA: TGTGCCAGCAGTGAACTCACAGTAGAGGGTTATGGCTACACCTTC.